The source of this TCR beta chain is a study of T cells in Graves' hyperthyroidism and ophthalmopathy. Notes on the study in general: Most thyroid clonotypes with frequency above 0.001 were detected in blood.

RNA transcripts were the template for amplifying TCR beta CDR3 regions. TCR CDR3 regions were first amplified by RT-PCR with HTBI primers. TCRdb ran MiXCR on the multiplex PCR reads and lists one entry per CDR3 protein. This sample has about 200,000 distinct CDR3 sequences, with 17% found just once. This clonotype was seen repeatedly, ten times or more. What it binds is unknown. Germline CDR1 and CDR2: LGHDT and YNNKEL (reference sequence). This CDR3 has 12 residues. V lost 1 base and J lost 5, with 5 bases in between. Absence of ophthalmopathy progression within 18 months defined stable Graves' hyperthyroidism. Patients aged 18 to 65 with hyperthyroidism were newly diagnosed, with duration under 2 months. Thyroid ultrasound, orbital computed tomography, clinical symptoms, and serum thyroxine and TRAb underpinned diagnoses.

This chain links TRBV3-1 with TRBJ2-5; D gene ambiguous. This TCR was recovered from a woman in her 50s with Graves' hyperthyroidism. What was sequenced was blood. The CDR3 sequence is CASSQVGETQYF. The CDR3, as DNA: TGTGCCAGCAGCCAAGTAGGGGAGACCCAGTACTTC.